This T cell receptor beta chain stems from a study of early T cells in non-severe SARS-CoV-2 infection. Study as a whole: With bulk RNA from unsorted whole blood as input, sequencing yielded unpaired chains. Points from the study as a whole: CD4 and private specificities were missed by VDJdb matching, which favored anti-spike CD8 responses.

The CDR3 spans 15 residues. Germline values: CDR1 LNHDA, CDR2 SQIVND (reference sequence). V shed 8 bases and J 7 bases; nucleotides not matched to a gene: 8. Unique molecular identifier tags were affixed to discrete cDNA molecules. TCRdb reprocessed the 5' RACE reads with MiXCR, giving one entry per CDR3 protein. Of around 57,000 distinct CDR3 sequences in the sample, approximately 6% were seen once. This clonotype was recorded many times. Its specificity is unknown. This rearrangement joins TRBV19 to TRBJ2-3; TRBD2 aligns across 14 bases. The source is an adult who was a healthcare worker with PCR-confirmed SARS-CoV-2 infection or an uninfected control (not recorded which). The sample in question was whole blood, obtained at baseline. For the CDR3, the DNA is TGTGCCAGTGTGGGGACTAGCGGGAGTCACTATACGCAGTATTTT. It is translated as CASVGTSGSHYTQYF.